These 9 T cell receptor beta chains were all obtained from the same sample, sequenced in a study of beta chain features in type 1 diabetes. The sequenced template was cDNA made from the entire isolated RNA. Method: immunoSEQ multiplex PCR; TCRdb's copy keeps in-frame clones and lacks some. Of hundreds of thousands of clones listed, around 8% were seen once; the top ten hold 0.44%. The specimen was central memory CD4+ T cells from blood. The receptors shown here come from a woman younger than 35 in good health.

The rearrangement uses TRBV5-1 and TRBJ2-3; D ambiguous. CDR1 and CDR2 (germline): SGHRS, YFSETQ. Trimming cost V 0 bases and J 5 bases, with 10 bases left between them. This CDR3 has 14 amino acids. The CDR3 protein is CASSLGVVRDTQYF. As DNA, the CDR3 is TGCGCCAGCAGCTTGGGGGTTGTAAGAGATACGCAGTATTTT.

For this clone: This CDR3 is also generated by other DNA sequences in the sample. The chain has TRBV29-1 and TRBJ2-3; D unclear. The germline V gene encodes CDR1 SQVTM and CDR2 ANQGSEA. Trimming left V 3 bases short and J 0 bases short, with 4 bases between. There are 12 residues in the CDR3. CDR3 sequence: CSVESSTDTQYF. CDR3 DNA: TGCAGCGTTGAGTCTAGCACAGATACGCAGTATTTT.

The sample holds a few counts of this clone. The CDR3 spells CASGETSVSYEQYF. In DNA, the CDR3 is TGTGCCAGCGGTGAGACTAGCGTCTCATACGAGCAGTACTTC. The chain uses TRBV6-5 and TRBJ2-7, with 8 positions matching TRBD2. There are 14 residues in the CDR3. Trimming removed 8 bases from V and 4 bases from J; junction bases left unmatched: 10. CDR1 MNHEY and CDR2 SVGAGI come from the germline V gene.

DNA of the CDR3: TGTGCCAGTAGTTGGGACCCGAAGGACACTGAAGCTTTCTTT. It is translated as CASSWDPKDTEAFF. The V gene is TRBV19, the J gene TRBJ1-1, with TRBD1 as a possible D gene (5 bases). This CDR3 comprises 14 residues. V was shortened by 5 bases and J by 3 bases, with 13 bases between the two germline ends. CDR1 and CDR2 (germline): LNHDA, SQIVND (reference sequence).

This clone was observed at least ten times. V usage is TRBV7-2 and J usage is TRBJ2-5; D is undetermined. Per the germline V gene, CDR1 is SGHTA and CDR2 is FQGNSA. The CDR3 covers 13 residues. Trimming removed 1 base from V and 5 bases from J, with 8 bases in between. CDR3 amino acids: CASSLGNLETQYF. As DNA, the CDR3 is TGTGCCAGCAGCTTAGGTAACTTGGAGACCCAGTACTTC.

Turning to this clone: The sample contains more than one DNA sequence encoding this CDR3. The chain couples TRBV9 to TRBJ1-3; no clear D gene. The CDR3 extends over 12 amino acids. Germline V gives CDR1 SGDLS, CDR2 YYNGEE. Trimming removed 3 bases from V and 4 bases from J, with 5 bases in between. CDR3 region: CASSGSGNTIYF. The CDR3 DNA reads TGTGCCAGCAGCGGGTCCGGAAACACCATATATTTT.

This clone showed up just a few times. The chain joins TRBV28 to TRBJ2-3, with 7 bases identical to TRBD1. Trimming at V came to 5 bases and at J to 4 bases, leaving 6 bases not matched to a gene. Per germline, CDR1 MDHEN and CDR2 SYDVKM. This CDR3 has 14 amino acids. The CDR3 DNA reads TGTGCCAGCAGTCGACAGGGTCGGGCAGATACGCAGTATTTT. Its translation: CASSRQGRADTQYF.

CDR3 nucleotide sequence: TGTGCCAGCAGTGTCATGGGGGAAATCGGCTATGGCTACACCTTC. Protein product: CASSVMGEIGYGYTF. The chain carries TRBV25-1 and TRBJ1-2; D perhaps matches TRBD1 (5 bases). The CDR3 totals 15 residues. Between the trimmed V and J ends, which lost 4 bases and 4 bases, there was a span of 16 bases. In germline, CDR1 is MGHDK, CDR2 SYGVNS.

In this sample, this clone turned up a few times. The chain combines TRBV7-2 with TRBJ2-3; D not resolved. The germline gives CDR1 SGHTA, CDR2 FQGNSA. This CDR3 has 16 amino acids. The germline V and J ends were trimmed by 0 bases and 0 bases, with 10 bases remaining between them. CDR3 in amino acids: CASSLASSMSTDTQYF. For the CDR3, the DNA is TGTGCCAGCAGCTTAGCATCCAGCATGAGCACAGATACGCAGTATTTT.